Presented here are 4 T cell receptor beta chains from one specimen sequenced in a study of CD8+CD57+ T cells in acquired aplastic anemia. Investigators profiled TCR beta VDJ and CDR3 from genomic DNA template. Each CDR3 protein is one row after TCRdb ran MiXCR on the reads. Of around 180,000 distinct CDR3 sequences listed, 55% to 80% are singletons. The material sequenced was sorted CD4+, CD8+, or CD8+CD57+ T cells (not recorded which) from PBMCs. All receptors come from a human donor in good health.

This chain joins TRBV6-5 and TRBJ2-7, with 7 nucleotides matching TRBD2. CDR3 length: 15 amino acids. CDR1 and CDR2 (germline): MNHEY, SVGAGI. Trimming at V came to 1 base and at J to 2 bases, leaving 5 bases not matched to a gene. As DNA, the CDR3 is TGTGCCAGCAGTTACTGGACTAGTGGGGCCTACGAGCAGTACTTC. Translating gives CASSYWTSGAYEQYF.

The CDR3 region has the DNA TGCAGTGCTAGAGACCCAGGGGGCTACACCTTC. Its translation: CSARDPGGYTF. The rearrangement joins TRBV20-1 to TRBJ1-2; TRBD1 is a possible D gene (5 bases). Looked up from germline, CDR1 is DFQATT and CDR2 is SNEGSKA (reference sequence). CDR3 length equals 11 residues. V was shortened by 0 bases and J by 8 bases, with 7 bases between the two germline ends.

Here the CDR3 DNA reads TGTGCCAGCAGCTTCGTTGGGGACACCTACGAGCAGTACTTC. This sequence encodes CASSFVGDTYEQYF. This chain links TRBV7-6 with TRBJ2-7; possibly TRBD1 for D (6 bases). V shed 3 bases and J shed 2 bases, with 11 bases lying between them. CDR3 size: 14 residues. In germline, CDR1 is SGHVS, CDR2 FNYEAQ. The whole variable domain, remainder taken from reference TRBV7-6 and TRBJ2-7, is GAGVSQSPRYKVTKRGQDVALRCDPISGHVSLYWYRQALGQGPEFLTYFNYEAQQDKSGLPNDRFSAERPEGSISTLTIQRTEQRDSAMYRCASSFVGDTYEQYFGPGTRLTVT.

The genes are TRBV7-2 and TRBJ2-7; perhaps TRBD2 as D (6 bases). Trimming stripped 3 bases from V and 3 bases from J, with 21 bases between. The CDR3 loop spans 17 amino acids. Per germline, CDR1 SGHTA and CDR2 FQGNSA. As DNA, the CDR3 is TGTGCCAGCAGCTTCAACCCCCCGGGACTCTGGGGCTACGAGCAGTACTTC. Its protein is CASSFNPPGLWGYEQYF. Looking up the rest from reference TRBV7-2 and TRBJ2-7 gives the full variable domain: GAGVSQSPSNKVTEKGKDVELRCDPISGHTALYWYRQSLGQGLEFLIYFQGNSAPDKSGLPSDRFSAERTGGSVSTLTIQRTQQEDSAVYLCASSFNPPGLWGYEQYFGPGTRLTVT.